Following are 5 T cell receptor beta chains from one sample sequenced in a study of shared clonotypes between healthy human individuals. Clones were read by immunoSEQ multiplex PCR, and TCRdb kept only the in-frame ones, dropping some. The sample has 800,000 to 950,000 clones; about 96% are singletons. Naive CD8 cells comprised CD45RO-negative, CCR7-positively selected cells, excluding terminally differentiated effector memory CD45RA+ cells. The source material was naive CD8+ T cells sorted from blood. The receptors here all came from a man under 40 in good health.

The chain's CDR3 is CASSATGARQSDGANVLTF. For the CDR3, the DNA is TGTGCCAGCAGCGCCACTGGGGCCAGACAGTCTGACGGGGCCAACGTCCTGACTTTC. V usage is TRBV7-9 and J usage is TRBJ2-6; D possibly corresponds to TRBD1 (5 bases). Trimming took off 5 bases at V and 4 bases at J, with 24 bases between the two ends. There are 19 residues in the CDR3. Germline CDR1 and CDR2: SEHNR and FQNEAQ (reference sequence).

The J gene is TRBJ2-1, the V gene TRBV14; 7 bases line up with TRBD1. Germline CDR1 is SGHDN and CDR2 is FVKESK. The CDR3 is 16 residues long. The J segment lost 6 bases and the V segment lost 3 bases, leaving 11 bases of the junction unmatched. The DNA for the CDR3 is TGTGCCAGCAGCCACAAGGGGGCGATTTTTGTCAATGAGCAGTTCTTC. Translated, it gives CASSHKGAIFVNEQFF.

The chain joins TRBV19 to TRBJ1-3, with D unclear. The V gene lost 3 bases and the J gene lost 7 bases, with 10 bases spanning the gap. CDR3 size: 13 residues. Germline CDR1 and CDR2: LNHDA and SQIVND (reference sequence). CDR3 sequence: CASSIQAFNTIYF. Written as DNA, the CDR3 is TGTGCCAGTAGTATCCAGGCCTTCAACACCATATATTTT.

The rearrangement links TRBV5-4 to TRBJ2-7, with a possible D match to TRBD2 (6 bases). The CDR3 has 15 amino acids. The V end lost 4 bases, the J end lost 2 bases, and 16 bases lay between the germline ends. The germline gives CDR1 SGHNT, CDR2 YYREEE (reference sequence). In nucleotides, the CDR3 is TGTGCCAGCAGCCGCATGGGGGGTGGGGCCTACGAGCAGTACTTC. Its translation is CASSRMGGGAYEQYF.

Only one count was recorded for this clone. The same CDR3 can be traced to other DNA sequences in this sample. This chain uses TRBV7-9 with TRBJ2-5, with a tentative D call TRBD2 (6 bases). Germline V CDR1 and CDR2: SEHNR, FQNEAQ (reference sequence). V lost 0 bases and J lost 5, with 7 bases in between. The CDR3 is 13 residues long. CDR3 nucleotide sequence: TGTGCCAGCAGCTTAGCAGGGAGGGAGACCCAGTACTTC. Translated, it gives CASSLAGRETQYF.